This record concerns one TCR beta chain sequence. Construction of the TCRbeta library involved unique molecular identifiers. TCRdb itself ran the PCR reads through MiXCR, one entry per CDR3 protein. Among about 980,000 distinct CDR3 sequences listed, around 30% were seen once. Between the trimmed V and J ends, which lost 0 bases and 4 bases, there was a span of 19 bases. The V gene's germline CDR1 is MGHRA and CDR2 YSYEKL. The CDR3 is made up of 17 amino acids. The sample is drawn from a study of T-cell reconstitution after alpha-beta-depleted transplantation in children. The origin of this receptor is a boy under two years old who had a stem cell transplant for SCID, so the T cells may come from the graft donor. Specimen: PBMCs, mostly from graft donor cells, collected 360 days after TCRalphabeta/CD19-depleted stem cell transplant. The chain uses TRBV4-1 and TRBJ2-7; D may be TRBD1 (5 bases). The CDR3 spells CASSQDKRRQSDYEQYF. In DNA form, the CDR3 reads TGCGCCAGCAGCCAAGATAAAAGAAGACAGAGTGATTACGAGCAGTACTTC.